This is a list of T cell receptor beta chains from one sample in a study of blood T cell repertoires in COVID-19. Profiling relied on immunoSEQ multiplex PCR, and the TCRdb table lists in-frame clones only, not all of them. The sample lists about 75,000 clones, 75% to 95% seen once, with around 7% in the top ten. Sequencing was performed on peripheral blood. These receptors all stem from a human donor in a cohort sampled during active COVID-19. Both conserved end residues are part of each CDR3. Fields, in order: J gene, V gene, D gene, clone size, CDR3 DNA, CDR3 protein. A D gene is named only where the DNA matches it firmly. For some rows the clone size is stated as once, few or many, or as a class when expanded; others skip it.

>TRBJ2-5|TRBV9|TRBD2|-
TGTGCCAGCAGCCCCGGGACTAGCGGGGGGGCCCTAGAGACCCAGTACTTC
CASSPGTSGGALETQYF
>TRBJ2-3|TRBV7-6|-|-
TGTGCCAGCAGCTTAGGGTTTGCGGGGAGCACAGATACGCAGTATTTT
CASSLGFAGSTDTQYF
>TRBJ2-5|TRBV11-2|TRBD1|-
TGTGCCAGCAGCAATCGACAGGGGGCCCAAGAGACCCAGTACTTC
CASSNRQGAQETQYF
>TRBJ1-1|TRBV7-9|TRBD1|-
TGTGCCAGCAGCTTAAGGGACAGCGGTAGGGCTGAAGCTTTCTTT
CASSLRDSGRAEAFF
>TRBJ1-2|TRBV29-1|-|-
TGCAGCGTCAGTGTAACCTATGGCTACACCTTC
CSVSVTYGYTF
>TRBJ1-6|TRBV6-5|-|-
TGTGCCAGCACCCCCACGGGTGTCCGCGATTCACCCCTCCACTTT
CASTPTGVRDSPLHF
>TRBJ2-2|TRBV3-1/TRBV3-2|-|-
TGTGCCAGCAGCCACCCGACTGGGAACACCGGGGAGCTGTTTTTT
CASSHPTGNTGELFF
>TRBJ1-1|TRBV19|TRBD1|-
TGTGCCAGTAGTTCGCAAGGACAGGTGTACGGAGCTTTCTTT
CASSSQGQVYGAFF
>TRBJ1-2|TRBV19|TRBD1|-
TGTGCCAGTAGTTCGGGACAGGGGAACTATGGCTACACCTTC
CASSSGQGNYGYTF
>TRBJ2-2|TRBV7-2|TRBD2|-
TGTGCCAGCAGCTTAGCAACGGGGGGGGTTGGGAAGCTGTTTTTT
CASSLATGGVGKLFF
>TRBJ1-5|TRBV19|TRBD1|-
TGTGCCAGTAAAGATGAGGGGGCTGCTCAGCCCCAGCATTTT
CASKDEGAAQPQHF
>TRBJ2-5|TRBV29-1|-|-
TGCAGCGTTGGGAGGAGAATCTCACAAGAGACCCAGTACTTC
CSVGRRISQETQYF
>TRBJ1-6|TRBV30|-|-
TGTGCCTGGAGTGTACAAGGACAGAATTCACCCCTCCACTTT
CAWSVQGQNSPLHF
>TRBJ1-2|TRBV28|TRBD1|-
TGTGCCAGCAGTTCAGGGGGAGTCGGCTATGGCTACACCTTC
CASSSGGVGYGYTF
>TRBJ2-3|TRBV5-1|TRBD2|-
TGCGCCAGCAGCTTGGGAGCGGGGGGTTCCCTTAGCACAGATACGCAGTATTTT
CASSLGAGGSLSTDTQYF
>TRBJ2-5|TRBV9|TRBD2|-
TGTGCCAGCAGCGTCGGGGGGGACTATGGGGAGACCCAGTACTTC
CASSVGGDYGETQYF
>TRBJ2-1|TRBV5-1|TRBD2|-
TGCGCCAGCAGCTTGACCCGGACTAGCGGGGGGGGGAGCTCCTACAATGAGCAGTTCTTC
CASSLTRTSGGGSSYNEQFF
>TRBJ2-4|TRBV27|TRBD1|-
TGTGCCAGCAGTGCCCGACAGGGATCGGCACGGGACATTCAGTACTTC
CASSARQGSARDIQYF
>TRBJ1-3|TRBV29-1|TRBD1|-
TGCAGCGTTGCCCTGGGACAGAACGCCGGCAACACCATATATTTT
CSVALGQNAGNTIYF
>TRBJ2-3|TRBV19|TRBD1|-
TGTGCCAGTAGTATGGGTACCGGGACAGGGGCAGATACGCAGTATTTT
CASSMGTGTGADTQYF
>TRBJ2-1|TRBV28|TRBD1|once
TGTGCCAGCAGTTCCCACAGGGGCCTCTCCTACAATGAGCAGTTCTTC
CASSSHRGLSYNEQFF
>TRBJ1-5|TRBV6-5|-|once
TGTGCCAGCAGGCCCGGGGTGGGGGGAGGTCAGCCCCAGCATTTT
CASRPGVGGGQPQHF
>TRBJ2-7|TRBV6-2/TRBV6-3|-|-
TGTGCCAGCAGTTACCCTGAGGGTGGGAACTACGAGCAGTACTTC
CASSYPEGGNYEQYF
>TRBJ1-4|TRBV12-3/TRBV12-4|-|-
TGTGCCAGCAGGGAGGGGACGAATGAAAAACTGTTTTTT
CASREGTNEKLFF
>TRBJ2-5|TRBV6-1|-|-
TGTGCCAGCAGTGAATTGGCTAGCTTAAACCAAGAGACCCAGTACTTC
CASSELASLNQETQYF
>TRBJ1-5|TRBV19|-|-
TGTGCCAGTAGTAAGGGGGAACAGCCCCAGCATTTT
CASSKGEQPQHF
>TRBJ2-3|TRBV11-3|-|-
TGTGCCAGCAGCTTAGAGGGCGACACAGATACGCAGTATTTT
CASSLEGDTDTQYF
>TRBJ2-2|TRBV6-5|TRBD1|-
TGTGCCAGCAGTTACGGACAGGGCTGGACCGGGGAGCTGTTTTTT
CASSYGQGWTGELFF
>TRBJ2-7|TRBV18|TRBD2|-
TGTGCCAGCTCCCCCGTTAGCGGGGGGACCGTCTACGAGCAGTACTTC
CASSPVSGGTVYEQYF
>TRBJ2-2|TRBV7-5|-|-
TGTGTCAGAAGCCCTTACAGGAGAGACACCGGGGAGCTGTTTTTT
CVRSPYRRDTGELFF
>TRBJ1-6|TRBV7-9|TRBD1|-
TGTGCCAGCAGCCTCGGGACAGGGTTAAATTATAATTCACCCCTCCACTTT
CASSLGTGLNYNSPLHF
>TRBJ2-5|TRBV10-2|-|-
TGCGCCAGCAGGACCTTGGCAGGGTCTGAGACCCAGTACTTC
CASRTLAGSETQYF
>TRBJ2-7|TRBV11-2|-|once
TGTGCCAGCAGCTTAGGTCAGCGGGCGGTTACCTACGAGCAGTACTTC
CASSLGQRAVTYEQYF
>TRBJ1-6|TRBV5-6|-|-
TGTGCCAGCAGCTTGGACGGGACCTATAATTCACCCCTCCACTTT
CASSLDGTYNSPLHF
>TRBJ2-1|TRBV18|-|-
TGTGCCAGCTCACCAACGGACACGGGTGAGCAGTTCTTC
CASSPTDTGEQFF
>TRBJ2-5|TRBV5-4|-|-
TGTGCCAGCAGCTTGCAGGGGCAAGAGACCCAGTACTTC
CASSLQGQETQYF
>TRBJ2-5|TRBV3-1/TRBV3-2|TRBD2|-
TGTGCCAGCAGCCAAGCCCTGCTAGCGGGGCGGACCAACCAAGAGACCCAGTACTTC
CASSQALLAGRTNQETQYF
>TRBJ2-2|TRBV9|-|-
TGTGCCAGCAGCGTAGTGGCTGGAGGTCGGACCGGGGAGCTGTTTTTT
CASSVVAGGRTGELFF
>TRBJ2-3|TRBV6-2/TRBV6-3|TRBD2|-
TGTGCCAGCAGTTACGGGACTAGCGGGGGGGCCCGGAGAGATACGCAGTATTTT
CASSYGTSGGARRDTQYF
>TRBJ1-4|TRBV7-9|-|few
TGTGCCAGCAGCTTATCATTTGCGGGTGAAAAACTGTTTTTT
CASSLSFAGEKLFF